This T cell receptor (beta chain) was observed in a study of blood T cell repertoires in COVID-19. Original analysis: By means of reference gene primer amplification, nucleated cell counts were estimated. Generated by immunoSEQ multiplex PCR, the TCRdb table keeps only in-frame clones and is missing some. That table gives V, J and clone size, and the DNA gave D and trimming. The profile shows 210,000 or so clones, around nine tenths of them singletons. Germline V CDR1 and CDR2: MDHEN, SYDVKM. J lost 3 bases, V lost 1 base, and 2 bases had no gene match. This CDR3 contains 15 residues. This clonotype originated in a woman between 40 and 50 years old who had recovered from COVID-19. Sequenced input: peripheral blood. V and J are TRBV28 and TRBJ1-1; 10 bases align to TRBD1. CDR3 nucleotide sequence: TGTGCCAGCAGTTTATCCGGGACAGGGGACACTGAAGCTTTCTTT. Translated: CASSLSGTGDTEAFF.